The text below deals with one T cell receptor beta chain. Its recognized antigen is unknown. No much larger clone is present one base from it, and per-base qualities are unavailable. The immunoSEQ Assay, a bias-controlled multiplex PCR, was used to amplify TCRbeta CDR3 regions from genomic DNA. The study's own analysis went as follows. Within the assay, amplification of reference gene primers was used to estimate how many nucleated cells each sample contained. To quantify the absolute abundance of each unique TCRbeta CDR3 rearrangement, sequence reads were collapsed and filtered. For each sample, productive Simpson clonality was calculated as the square root of Simpson's diversity index across productive rearrangements. The immuneACCESS repertoire file appears here via TCRdb, limited to in-frame rearrangements. These files lack a portion of the clones; in checked studies, under half of the deficit traces to unresolved V genes, and the cause of the others is not known. That table is the source of V, J and clone size, and D and trimming were worked out from the DNA. A total of about 200,000 clones appear in this sample, roughly 90% of them only once. The ten largest clones capture 0.75% to 1% of the sample.

This sample is drawn from a study of blood T cell repertoires in COVID-19 (dated by TCRdb to 2020 to 2021). With regard to the full study: The collaborator samples originated in the United States, Italy and Spain and spanned the acute and convalescent phases of COVID-19. The material from the prospective study consisted of cDNA or gDNA derived from T cells, B-cell-depleted T cells, or PBMCs. Deeply sampled blood TCRbeta repertoires from subjects exposed to, actively infected with, or recovered from COVID-19 were included in the dataset. The repertoires were released in a freely available public database meant as a resource for research on the immune response to SARS-CoV-2. The samples were drawn from the first 160 participants of the ongoing ImmuneRACE study and from some 1,300 subjects provided by 6 global collaborators. A de-identified subject ID, COVID-19 status, age in years and sex were almost always included in the sample metadata. Where available, HLA class I and class II types were obtained from metadata supplied by the sample provider rather than from assay-based typing.

The CDR3 covers 13 residues, taking in both the cysteine and the phenylalanine. The entry retains the CDR3 DNA only, 39 bases that are in frame from base 1. The germline V gene sets CDR1 to SQVTM and CDR2 to ANQGSEA. V and J are truncated by 5 bases and 2 bases respectively, leaving an intervening sequence of 10 bases. Overall results and qualifications from the work: How much clinical and demographic metadata was included differed by source and by participant, and the metadata was provided uncurated.

One collaborating source in Seattle enrolled patients during active infection and followed them longitudinally through the course of disease. Whole blood was collected in K2EDTA tubes by collaborating institutions according to the institutions' own protocols. For TCRbeta analysis, collaborators shipped samples in one of three forms: frozen whole blood, isolated PBMCs, or DNA extracted from either of those sample types. The sample comprised peripheral blood. Here the chain combines TRBV29-1 and TRBJ1-3, with a weak D call of TRBD1 (5 bases match). This sequence originates from a man in his sixties with COVID-19, enrolled during active disease. This receptor carries the CDR3 CSVRGEAGNTIYF. In nucleotide form, the sequence is TGCAGCGTTCGGGGGGAAGCTGGAAACACCATATATTTT.